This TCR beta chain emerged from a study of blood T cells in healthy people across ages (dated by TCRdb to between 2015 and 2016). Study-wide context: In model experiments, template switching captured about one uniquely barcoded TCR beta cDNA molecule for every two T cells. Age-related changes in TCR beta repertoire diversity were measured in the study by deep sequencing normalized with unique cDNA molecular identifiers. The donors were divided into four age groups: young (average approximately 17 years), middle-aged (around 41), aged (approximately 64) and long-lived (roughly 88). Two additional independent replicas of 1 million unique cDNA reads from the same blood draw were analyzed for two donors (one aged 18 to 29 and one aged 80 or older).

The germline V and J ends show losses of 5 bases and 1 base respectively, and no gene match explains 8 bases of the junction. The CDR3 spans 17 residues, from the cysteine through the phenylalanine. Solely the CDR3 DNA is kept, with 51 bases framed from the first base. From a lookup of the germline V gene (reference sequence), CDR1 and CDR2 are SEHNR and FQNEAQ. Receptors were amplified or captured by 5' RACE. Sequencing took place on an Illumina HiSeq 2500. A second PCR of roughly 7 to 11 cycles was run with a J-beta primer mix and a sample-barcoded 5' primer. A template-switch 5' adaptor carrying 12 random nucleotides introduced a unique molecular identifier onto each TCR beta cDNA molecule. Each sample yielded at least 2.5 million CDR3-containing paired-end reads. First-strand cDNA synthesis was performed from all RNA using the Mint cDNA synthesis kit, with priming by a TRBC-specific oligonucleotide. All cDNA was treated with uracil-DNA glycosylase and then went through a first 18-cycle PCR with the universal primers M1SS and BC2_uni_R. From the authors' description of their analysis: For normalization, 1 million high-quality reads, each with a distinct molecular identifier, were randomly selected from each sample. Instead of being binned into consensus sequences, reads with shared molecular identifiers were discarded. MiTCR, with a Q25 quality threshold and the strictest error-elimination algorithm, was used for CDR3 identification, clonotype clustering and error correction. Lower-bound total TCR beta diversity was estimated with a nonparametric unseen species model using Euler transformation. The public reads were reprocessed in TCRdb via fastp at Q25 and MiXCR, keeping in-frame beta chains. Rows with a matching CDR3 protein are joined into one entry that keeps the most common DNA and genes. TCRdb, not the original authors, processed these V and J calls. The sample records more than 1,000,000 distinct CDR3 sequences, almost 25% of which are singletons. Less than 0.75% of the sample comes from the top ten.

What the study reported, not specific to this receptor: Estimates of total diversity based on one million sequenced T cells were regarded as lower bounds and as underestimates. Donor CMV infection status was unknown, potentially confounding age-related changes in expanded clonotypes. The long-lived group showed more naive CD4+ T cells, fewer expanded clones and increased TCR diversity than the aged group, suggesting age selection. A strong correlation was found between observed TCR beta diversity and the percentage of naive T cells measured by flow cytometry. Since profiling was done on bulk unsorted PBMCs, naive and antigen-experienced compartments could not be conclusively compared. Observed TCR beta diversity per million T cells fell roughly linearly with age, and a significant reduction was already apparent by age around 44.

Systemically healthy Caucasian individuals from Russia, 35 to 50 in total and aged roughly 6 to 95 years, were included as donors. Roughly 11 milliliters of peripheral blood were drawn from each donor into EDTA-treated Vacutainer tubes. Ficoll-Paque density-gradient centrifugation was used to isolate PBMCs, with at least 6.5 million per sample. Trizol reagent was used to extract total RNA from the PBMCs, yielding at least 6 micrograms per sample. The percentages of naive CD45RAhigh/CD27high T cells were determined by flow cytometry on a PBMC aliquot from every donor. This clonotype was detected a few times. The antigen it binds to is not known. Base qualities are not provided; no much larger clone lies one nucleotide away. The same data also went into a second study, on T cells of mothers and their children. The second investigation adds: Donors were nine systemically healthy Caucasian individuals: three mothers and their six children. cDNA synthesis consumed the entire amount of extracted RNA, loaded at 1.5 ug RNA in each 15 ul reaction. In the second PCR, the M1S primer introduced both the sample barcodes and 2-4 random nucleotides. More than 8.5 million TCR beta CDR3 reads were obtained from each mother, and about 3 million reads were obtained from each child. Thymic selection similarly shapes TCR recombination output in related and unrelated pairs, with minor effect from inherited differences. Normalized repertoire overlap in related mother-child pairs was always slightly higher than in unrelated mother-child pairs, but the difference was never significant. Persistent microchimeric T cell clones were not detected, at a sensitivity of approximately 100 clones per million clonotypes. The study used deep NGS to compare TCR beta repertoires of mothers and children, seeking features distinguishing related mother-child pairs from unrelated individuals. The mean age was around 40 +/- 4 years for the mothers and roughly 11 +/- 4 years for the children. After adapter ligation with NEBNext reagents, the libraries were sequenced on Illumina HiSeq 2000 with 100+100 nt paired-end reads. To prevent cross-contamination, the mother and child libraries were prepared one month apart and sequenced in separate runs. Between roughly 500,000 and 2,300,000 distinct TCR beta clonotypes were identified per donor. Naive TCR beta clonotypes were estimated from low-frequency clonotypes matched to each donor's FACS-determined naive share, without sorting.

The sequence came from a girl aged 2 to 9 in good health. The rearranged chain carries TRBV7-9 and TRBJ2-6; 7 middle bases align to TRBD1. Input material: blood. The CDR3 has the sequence CASSPWTGGSGANVLTF. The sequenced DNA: TGTGCCAGCAGCCCATGGACAGGTGGGTCTGGGGCCAACGTCCTGACTTTC.